This T cell receptor beta chain originates from a study of blood T cells in healthy people across ages. Study findings and constraints: Among T cells, TCR beta diversity per million cells dropped roughly linearly as age rose. Donor CMV status was unknown, possibly confounding expanded clonotype changes.

Notes on this clonotype: What it binds is unknown.

For the second PCR, which ran for 7 to 11 cycles, a sample-barcoded 5' primer and a J-beta primer mix were used. MiXCR, applied by TCRdb to the 5' RACE reads, yields one record per CDR3 protein. The sample gives some 1.7 million distinct CDR3 sequences, approximately 28% of which show up once; over 7% is in the top ten. In germline, CDR1 is SGHRS, CDR2 YFSETQ. The germline V and J ends were trimmed by 3 bases and 13 bases, with 29 bases remaining between them. The CDR3 extends over 17 amino acids. The V call is TRBV5-1, the J call TRBJ2-1, with TRBD2 as a possible D gene (6 bases). Sequences were obtained from blood. This receptor was identified in a woman aged 25 to 39 in good health. The CDR3, as DNA: TGCGCCAGCAGCTCGAACTCTCGACGGGGGAGGTGGGAGACCCAGTTCTTC. Translating it yields CASSSNSRRGRWETQFF.